This entry lists 17 T cell receptor beta chains sequenced from one sample in a study of radiotherapy plus CTLA-4 blockade in lung cancer. Measured with immunoSEQ multiplex PCR; TCRdb has only the in-frame clones, and not every one. The table includes some 100,000 clones, approximately 84% detected once. The specimen comprised peripheral blood, sampled from a patient treated with radiotherapy plus ipilimumab. These receptors came from a human donor with non-small cell lung cancer who had a partial response to radiotherapy plus ipilimumab.

CDR3 DNA sequence: TGCGCCAGCAGGGGAGACGAAAAACTGTTTTTT. It encodes CASRGDEKLFF. The chain employs TRBV10-2 and TRBJ1-4; D remains ambiguous. CDR3 length: 11 residues. Trimming removed 6 bases at V and 8 bases at J, with 7 bases between. CDR1 and CDR2 from the germline V gene are WSHSY and SAAADI.

As regards this clone: This same CDR3 is encoded by further DNA sequences in the sample. J is TRBJ1-5 and V is TRBV18, with 7 bases lining up with TRBD1. CDR1 and CDR2 from the germline V gene are KGHSH and LQKENI. The V gene end was trimmed by 0 bases and the J gene end by 2 bases; junction bases not matched to a gene: 1. CDR3 length equals 15 residues. The CDR3 region is CASSPPGGGNQPQHF. Here the CDR3 DNA reads TGTGCCAGCTCACCACCAGGGGGCGGCAATCAGCCCCAGCATTTT.

This clone has just a few counts. This chain links TRBV5-6 with TRBJ2-7; the D is unclear. V was trimmed by 2 bases and J by 3 bases, leaving 12 bases between them. There are 14 residues in the CDR3. The V gene's germline CDR1 is SGHDT and CDR2 YYEEEE. The CDR3 loop is CASSFEREFYEQYF. CDR3 DNA sequence: TGTGCCAGCAGCTTCGAGAGAGAGTTCTACGAGCAGTACTTC.

The chain links TRBV7-8 to TRBJ2-7; D gene unclear. Germline assignment: CDR1 SGHVS and CDR2 FQNEAQ. V lost 3 bases to trimming and J lost 3 bases, with 6 bases between them. There are 12 residues in the CDR3. The CDR3 reads CASSFPFYEQYF. The CDR3 DNA sequence: TGTGCCAGCAGCTTCCCTTTCTACGAGCAGTACTTC.

V is TRBV6-5 and J is TRBJ2-5, with 7 bases lining up with TRBD1. Germline assignment: CDR1 MNHEY and CDR2 SVGAGI. The CDR3 is made up of 14 amino acids. V lost 6 bases to trimming and J lost 1 base; unmatched junction nucleotides: 5. CDR3 residues: CASRQTGPQETQYF. Here the CDR3 DNA reads TGTGCCAGCAGACAGACAGGGCCCCAAGAGACCCAGTACTTC.

The chain recombines TRBV28 with TRBJ2-7; 12 nucleotides align to TRBD1. Trimming removed 6 bases from V and 7 bases from J; junction bases left unmatched: 7. The CDR3 sequence is 14 residues long. Germline assignment: CDR1 MDHEN and CDR2 SYDVKM. DNA for the CDR3: TGTGCCAGCAGGGGGACAGGGGGCAAAGGGGAGCAGTACTTC. Its translation is CASRGTGGKGEQYF.

The rearrangement links TRBV6-5 to TRBJ1-4; no reliable D call. The CDR3 contains 14 residues. Germline lookup yields CDR1 MNHEY and CDR2 SVGAGI. V dropped 5 bases and J dropped 8 bases, with 15 bases sitting between them. The DNA for the CDR3 is TGTGCCAGCAGTGAACTCGGGGTCGGGGAAAAACTGTTTTTT. Its protein is CASSELGVGEKLFF.

The chain employs TRBV9 and TRBJ2-1, with 9 nucleotides matching TRBD2. The CDR3 consists of 20 residues. Germline CDR1 reads SGDLS; CDR2 reads YYNGEE. V shed 0 bases, J shed 6 bases, and the junction held 19 bases outside the gene matches. This chain's CDR3 is CASSVGVAGGPQKDVNEQFF. CDR3 nucleotides: TGTGCCAGCAGCGTAGGGGTGGCGGGAGGGCCACAGAAAGATGTCAATGAGCAGTTCTTC.

The chain is built from TRBV28 and TRBJ1-5; 7 bases match TRBD1. There are 15 residues in the CDR3. The germline V gene encodes CDR1 MDHEN and CDR2 SYDVKM. The ends lost 4 bases at V and 4 bases at J; junction bases unmatched: 7. CDR3 DNA sequence: TGTGCCAGCAGTTCTGCGGGACAGTCAAATCAGCCCCAGCATTTT. Its protein is CASSSAGQSNQPQHF. The full variable domain, completed using reference TRBV28 and TRBJ1-5, is DVKVTQSSRYLVKRTGEKVFLECVQDMDHENMFWYRQDPGLGLRLIYFSYDVKMKEKGDIPEGYSVSREKKERFSLILESASTNQTSMYLCASSSAGQSNQPQHFGDGTRLSIL.

The chain carries TRBV11-2 and TRBJ2-3, with a possible D match to TRBD1 (5 bases). Per the germline V gene, CDR1 is SGHAT and CDR2 is FQNNGV. V lost 5 bases and J 1 base, leaving 16 bases between the germline ends. The length of the CDR3 is 16 residues. Here the CDR3 reads CASSPGRWGGTDTQYF. CDR3 DNA: TGTGCCAGCAGCCCCGGGCGGTGGGGCGGCACAGATACGCAGTATTTT.

This chain uses TRBV10-3 with TRBJ2-7; TRBD1 matches at 9 bases. The junction had 11 bases not matched to a gene; V was cut back by 10 bases and J by 1 base. The CDR3 spans 15 residues. CDR1 is ENHRY and CDR2 is SYGVKD in the germline V gene. The DNA for the CDR3 is TGTGCCACACTGGAGGGCGGACAGGGGTCCTACGAGCAGTACGTC. Protein product: CATLEGGQGSYEQYV.

The genes are TRBV6-6 and TRBJ2-3; 12 bases fit TRBD2. V dropped 6 bases and J dropped 4; count of bases not matched to a gene: 8. Germline CDR1 and CDR2: MNHNY and SVGAGI (reference sequence). The CDR3 totals 16 residues. CDR3 sequence: CASRPPTSGSADTQYF. DNA for the CDR3: TGTGCCAGCAGGCCCCCGACTAGCGGGAGTGCAGATACGCAGTATTTT.

This chain links TRBV10-3 with TRBJ1-2, with no clear D. Germline V gene lookup returns CDR1 ENHRY and CDR2 SYGVKD. The V end was cut by 7 bases, the J end by 3 bases, with 9 bases between. The CDR3 runs to 12 residues. The CDR3 region is CAIKRGDYGYTF. The DNA for the CDR3 is TGTGCCATCAAGCGGGGAGACTATGGCTACACCTTC.

This chain joins TRBV2 and TRBJ2-1, with TRBD2 identical over 13 bases. Per germline, CDR1 SNHLY and CDR2 FYNNEI. The CDR3 length is 15 residues. J was trimmed by 9 bases and V by 3 bases; bases with no gene match: 5. The CDR3 region has the DNA TGTGCCAGCAGTGATCGGACTAGCGGGAGCGCTGAGCAGTTCTTC. Protein product: CASSDRTSGSAEQFF.

The rearrangement uses TRBV28 and TRBJ1-4, with D possibly matching TRBD1 (5 bases). CDR3 length: 12 residues. Germline V gene sequence: CDR1 MDHEN, CDR2 SYDVKM. Here the CDR3 DNA reads TGTGCTACTGGACAAAGTAGGGAAAAACTGTTTTTT. This codes for CATGQSREKLFF.

The chain employs TRBV10-3 and TRBJ1-1, with D possibly TRBD1 on 6 matching bases. Trimming left V 6 bases short and J 7 bases short, with 12 bases between. Germline CDR1 is ENHRY and CDR2 is SYGVKD. The CDR3 consists of 12 residues. The CDR3 region is CAIRGTRLEAFF. The CDR3 DNA reads TGTGCCATCAGAGGGACACGGCTTGAAGCTTTCTTT.

The V and J genes are TRBV2 and TRBJ2-3, with 10 bases lining up with TRBD2. This CDR3 region has 14 residues. Germline CDR1 SNHLY, CDR2 FYNNEI. The trim removed 8 bases at V and 2 bases at J, leaving 4 bases unmatched. As DNA, the CDR3 is TGTGCCAGCCGACTAGCGGGTTCCACAGATACGCAGTATTTT. Its protein is CASRLAGSTDTQYF.